A single sample is the source of the 13 T cell receptor beta chains below, sequenced in a study of shared clonotypes between healthy human individuals. Measured with immunoSEQ multiplex PCR; TCRdb has only the in-frame clones, and not every one. The data contain more than 850,000 clones, roughly 74% of them singletons. The sample was memory CD4+ T cells from PBMCs. The subset was: CD45RA-negative fraction. These receptors were obtained from a man younger than 35 in good health. Some clones in this sample may be carry-over from other donors' samples.

On this clone: A much larger clone is a single base away; this may be a read error. The chain recombines TRBV7-3 with TRBJ2-1; no clear D. Germline V lookup: CDR1 SGHTA, CDR2 FQGTGA. V dropped 5 bases and J dropped 0 bases, with 5 bases sitting between them. CDR3 length equals 13 residues. The chain's CDR3 is CASSTSSYNEQFF. The DNA of the CDR3 is TGTGCCAGCAGCACGAGCTCCTACAATGAGCAGTTCTTC.

Points on this clone: The junction shows a germline mismatch at one end, possibly a read error. The chain recombines TRBV5-1 with TRBJ2-1; unclear D gene. There are 15 residues in the CDR3. Germline V gives CDR1 SGHRS, CDR2 YFSETQ. CDR3 DNA sequence: TGCGCCAGTAGCTTAAACCTCCCCCCCTACAATGAGCAGTTCTTC. Its translation is CASSLNLPPYNEQFF.

The rearrangement uses TRBV28 and TRBJ2-7; perhaps TRBD2 as D (6 bases). The germline V gene has CDR1 MDHEN and CDR2 SYDVKM. The CDR3 totals 16 residues. Trimming cost V 6 bases and J 3 bases, with 21 bases left between them. CDR3 loop: CASSPKAPAGHYEQYF. CDR3 nucleotide sequence: TGTGCCAGCAGCCCCAAGGCTCCAGCGGGTCACTACGAGCAGTACTTC.

This rearrangement joins TRBV7-2 to TRBJ2-7; 10 bases map to TRBD2. CDR1 and CDR2 (germline): SGHTA, FQGNSA. V trimming: 3 bases; J trimming: 5 bases; junction bases outside the gene matches: 4. There are 14 residues in the CDR3. CDR3 region: CASSFKSGRDEQYF. The CDR3 coding sequence is TGTGCCAGCAGCTTCAAAAGCGGGAGGGACGAGCAGTACTTC.

This sequence joins TRBV4-1 and TRBJ2-2; 7 bases are a match to TRBD2. This CDR3 is built from 16 residues. Germline V gene data show CDR1 as MGHRA and CDR2 as YSYEKL. V lost 6 bases and J lost 6; bases outside the gene matches: 13. CDR3 amino acids: CASRQIAGGPSGELFF. CDR3 nucleotide sequence: TGCGCCAGCAGGCAGATAGCGGGTGGGCCGTCCGGGGAGCTGTTTTTT.

The chain recombines TRBV27 with TRBJ2-6, with 8 bases aligning to TRBD2. J lost 0 bases, V lost 3 bases, and 7 bases had no gene match. The CDR3 has 18 amino acids. Germline V gene data show CDR1 as MNHEY and CDR2 as SMNVEV (reference sequence). CDR3 residues: CASSLFGLALSGANVLTF. As DNA, the CDR3 is TGTGCCAGCAGTTTGTTTGGACTAGCCCTCTCTGGGGCCAACGTCCTGACTTTC.

This chain joins TRBV18 and TRBJ1-2, with 8 bases identical to TRBD1. From germline, CDR1 is KGHSH and CDR2 LQKENI. CDR3 length: 13 residues. V trimming: 5 bases; J trimming: 6 bases; junction bases outside the gene matches: 5. The CDR3 DNA is TGTGCCAGCTCAGAAGGGACAGGAAATGGCTACACCTTC. Translating gives CASSEGTGNGYTF. The whole variable domain, remainder taken from reference TRBV18 and TRBJ1-2, is NAGVMQNPRHLVRRRGQEARLRCSPMKGHSHVYWYRQLPEEGLKFMVYLQKENIIDESGMPKERFSAEFPKEGPSILRIQQVVRGDSAAYFCASSEGTGNGYTFGSGTRLTVV.

This clone turned up a few times. The same CDR3 can be traced to other DNA sequences in this sample. The chain has TRBV2 and TRBJ2-3, with a possible D match to TRBD1 (6 bases). The CDR3 consists of 14 residues. Trimming stripped 5 bases from V and 0 bases from J, with 9 bases between. Per germline, CDR1 SNHLY and CDR2 FYNNEI. CDR3 sequence reads: CASSLQGSTDTQYF. The DNA of the CDR3 is TGTGCCAGCAGTCTACAGGGTAGCACAGATACGCAGTATTTT. Variable domain in full (rest from reference TRBV2 and TRBJ2-3): EPEVTQTPSHQVTQMGQEVILRCVPISNHLYFYWYRQILGQKVEFLVSFYNNEISEKSEIFDDQFSVERPDGSNFTLKIRSTKLEDSAMYFCASSLQGSTDTQYFGPGTRLTVL.

This clone was found a few times. J is TRBJ1-5 and V is TRBV2, with a weak D call TRBD1 (6 bases). Trimming removed 5 bases from V and 7 bases from J, with 9 bases in between. Germline V gene data show CDR1 as SNHLY and CDR2 as FYNNEI. The CDR3 totals 12 residues. The CDR3 region has the DNA TGTGCCAGCAGTACACAGGGACAGCCCCAGCATTTT. Its translation: CASSTQGQPQHF.

J is TRBJ1-2 and V is TRBV29-1, with a possible D match to TRBD1 (5 bases). V shed 4 bases and J shed 1 base, with 10 bases lying between them. The CDR3 sequence is 13 residues long. From germline, CDR1 is SQVTM and CDR2 ANQGSEA. CDR3 DNA sequence: TGCAGCGTTGTGGGGCTTTTTAACTATGGCTACACCTTC. It yields the protein CSVVGLFNYGYTF.

This clone was seen once. This rearrangement joins TRBV28 to TRBJ1-5; 8 positions match TRBD1. CDR1 and CDR2 from the germline V gene are MDHEN and SYDVKM. The CDR3 has 15 residues. After removal of 8 bases from V and 2 bases from J, the junction contained 8 bases not matched to a gene. The CDR3 is CASSAQGQGNQPQHF. In nucleotides, the CDR3 is TGTGCCAGCTCCGCGCAGGGACAGGGCAATCAGCCCCAGCATTTT.

The V call is TRBV6-6, the J call TRBJ1-4; D possibly corresponds to TRBD1 (5 bases). The CDR3 has 14 residues. CDR1 MNHNY and CDR2 SVGAGI come from the germline V gene (reference sequence). The V end lost 2 bases, the J end lost 7 bases, and 11 bases lay between the germline ends. CDR3 amino acids: CASSYIRRGEKLFF. The CDR3 coding sequence is TGTGCCAGCAGTTACATCCGTAGGGGTGAAAAACTGTTTTTT.

With respect to this clone: One junction end does not reproduce the germline sequence, and a read error may be involved. CDR3 sequence reads: CASSLGPSSQETQYF. For the CDR3, the DNA is TGTGCCAGCAGTTTGGGACCTAGCTCCCAAGAGACCCAGTACTTC. The chain joins TRBV5-5 to TRBJ2-5, with D perhaps matching TRBD1 or TRBD2 (5 bases each). CDR1 and CDR2 (germline): SGHKS, YYEKEE (reference sequence). CDR3 length equals 15 residues. Full variable domain (missing parts from reference TRBV5-5 and TRBJ2-5): DAGVTQSPTHLIKTRGQQVTLRCSPISGHKSVSWYQQVLGQGPQFIFQYYEKEERGRGNFPDRFSARQFPNYSSELNVNALLLGDSALYLCASSLGPSSQETQYFGPGTRLLVL.